What follows are 31 T cell receptor beta chains derived from one specimen sequenced in a study of a mutant IDH1 vaccine in newly diagnosed glioma. The time point is: week 47, end of study. What each vaccine dose contained was 300 ug of mutant IDH1 20-mer peptide, accompanied by topical imiquimod. Clones were sequenced by immunoSEQ multiplex PCR, and TCRdb holds only the in-frame ones, with some missing. In the table there are approximately 12,000 clones, around 85% of which are singletons. Their antigens remain unidentified. Sequenced material: PBMCs, taken from a glioma patient whose treatment included an IDH1 peptide vaccine. The receptors here all came from a man aged 30 to 39 with glioma.

The chain recombines TRBV11-2 with TRBJ1-2; 9 nucleotides agree with TRBD1. The germline gives CDR1 SGHAT, CDR2 FQNNGV. The CDR3 runs to 17 residues. Trimming removed 0 bases from V and 0 bases from J; junction bases left unmatched: 5. The CDR3 spells CASSLEGTGFSNYGYTF. In DNA form, the CDR3 reads TGTGCCAGCAGCTTAGAGGGGACAGGGTTTTCTAACTATGGCTACACCTTC.

The chain employs TRBV7-2 and TRBJ1-2; D possibly corresponds to TRBD1 (5 bases). CDR1 and CDR2 (germline): SGHTA, FQGNSA. V was trimmed by 3 bases and J by 10 bases, leaving 9 bases between them. The CDR3 sequence is 11 residues long. The CDR3 loop is CASSFRGFYTF. In DNA form, the CDR3 reads TGTGCCAGCAGCTTTAGGGGTTTCTACACCTTC.

The chain has TRBV6-5 and TRBJ2-5, with 7 bases fitting TRBD2. The CDR3 is made up of 13 amino acids. From germline, CDR1 is MNHEY and CDR2 SVGAGI. V lost 6 bases, J lost 6 bases, and 7 bases stayed unmatched. This chain's CDR3 is CASSSWGGKTQYF. In DNA form, the CDR3 reads TGTGCCAGCAGCTCCTGGGGGGGGAAGACCCAGTACTTC.

This chain joins TRBV11-2 and TRBJ2-2; possibly TRBD1 or TRBD2 for D (5 bases each). V was trimmed by 0 bases and J by 6 bases, leaving 17 bases between them. The CDR3 is made up of 17 amino acids. The V gene's germline CDR1 is SGHAT and CDR2 FQNNGV. CDR3 protein: CASSLDRTGLMSGELFF. The CDR3 region has the DNA TGTGCCAGCAGCTTAGATCGGACGGGGCTGATGTCCGGGGAGCTGTTTTTT.

The gene calls are TRBV4-1 and TRBJ2-3; 11 bases match TRBD2. CDR1 is MGHRA and CDR2 is YSYEKL in the germline V gene. With 1 base clipped from V and 9 bases from J, the junction kept 6 bases outside the gene matches. The CDR3 runs to 15 residues. CDR3 amino acids: CASSQVGLAGGTQYF. The CDR3 DNA reads TGCGCCAGCAGCCAAGTCGGCCTAGCGGGAGGCACGCAGTATTTT.

The V and J genes are TRBV18 and TRBJ2-5; 12 nucleotides match TRBD1. Judging by the DNA end, TRBJ2-7 fits better; the J call may be wrong. The CDR3 has 15 residues. Germline V CDR1 and CDR2: KGHSH, LQKENI. The CDR3 here is CASSQGTGGRDEQYF. The CDR3 region has the DNA TGTGCCAGCTCCCAAGGGACAGGGGGCAGGGACGAGCAGTACTTC.

The chain combines TRBV30 with TRBJ2-2, with D tentatively TRBD1 or TRBD2 (5 bases each). There are 16 residues in the CDR3. V was clipped by 1 base and J by 2 bases, with 14 bases between them. Germline V gene data show CDR1 as GTSNPN and CDR2 as SVGIG (reference sequence). In nucleotides, the CDR3 is TGTGCCTGGAGTGCGCTTCGGGGACCAAACACCGGGGAGCTGTTTTTT. Amino acid sequence: CAWSALRGPNTGELFF.

The V and J genes are TRBV5-1 and TRBJ2-5, with 12 bases matching TRBD2. Germline V CDR1 and CDR2: SGHRS, YFSETQ. The CDR3 runs 16 residues. With V trimmed by 7 bases and J by 2 bases, 9 bases remained unmatched. The DNA for the CDR3 is TGCGCCAGCTCCCTCCCAGGACTAGCGGGACAAGAGACCCAGTACTTC. It translates to CASSLPGLAGQETQYF.

The V and J genes are TRBV7-9 and TRBJ1-1; possible D gene TRBD1, 6 bases. The germline V gene has CDR1 SEHNR and CDR2 FQNEAQ (reference sequence). The V end was cut by 5 bases, the J end by 11 bases, with 12 bases between. CDR3 length: 11 amino acids. The CDR3 DNA follows: TGTGCCAGCAGCCAGGGGACCATGGCTTTCTTT. This gives the protein CASSQGTMAFF.

In its sample, this clone was seen once. The rearrangement links TRBV27 to TRBJ2-7; 7 bases agree with TRBD1. There are 13 residues in the CDR3. Germline V gene data show CDR1 as MNHEY and CDR2 as SMNVEV (reference sequence). Trimming took 3 bases from V and 13 from J; bases not matched to a gene: 12. The CDR3 protein is CASSFNRGAPQYF. CDR3 coding DNA: TGTGCCAGCAGTTTCAACAGGGGCGCTCCCCAATACTTC.

This clone has more than one count but fewer than ten. The V and J genes are TRBV5-5 and TRBJ1-5, with a possible D match to TRBD1 (5 bases). CDR3 length equals 14 residues. Deletions cut 3 bases from V and 7 bases from J, with 14 bases between. Germline CDR1 reads SGHKS; CDR2 reads YYEKEE (reference sequence). CDR3 in amino acids: CASSSFGAEQPQHF. As DNA, the CDR3 is TGTGCCAGCAGCTCCTTTGGGGCGGAGCAGCCCCAGCATTTT. Together with reference TRBV5-5 and TRBJ1-5, the CDR3 gives the full variable domain: DAGVTQSPTHLIKTRGQQVTLRCSPISGHKSVSWYQQVLGQGPQFIFQYYEKEERGRGNFPDRFSARQFPNYSSELNVNALLLGDSALYLCASSSFGAEQPQHFGDGTRLSIL.

The chain joins TRBV18 to TRBJ2-6; 7 bases agree with TRBD1. The germline V gene has CDR1 KGHSH and CDR2 LQKENI. This CDR3 comprises 16 residues. Trimming cost V 5 bases and J 2 bases; bases outside gene matches: 6. The CDR3 DNA is TGTGCCAGCTCATCCGGACAGGCCCCTGGGGCCAACGTCCTGACTTTC. It encodes CASSSGQAPGANVLTF.

The chain uses TRBV19 and TRBJ1-1, with D unresolved. The CDR3 covers 12 residues. Germline lookup yields CDR1 LNHDA and CDR2 SQIVND (reference sequence). V lost 6 bases and J 1 base, leaving 6 bases between the germline ends. The CDR3 loop reads CASSRTNTEAFF. CDR3 nucleotide sequence: TGTGCCAGTAGCCGGACGAACACTGAAGCTTTCTTT. Full variable domain (rest looked up from reference TRBV19 and TRBJ1-1): DGGITQSPKYLFRKEGQNVTLSCEQNLNHDAMYWYRQDPGQGLRLIYYSQIVNDFQKGDIAEGYSVSREKKESFPLTVTSAQKNPTAFYLCASSRTNTEAFFGQGTRLTVV.

The genes are TRBV5-4 and TRBJ2-7; the D gene is possibly TRBD2 (5 bases). The CDR3 is 13 residues long. V was cut by 4 bases and J by 4 bases, with 12 bases left in between. Germline V gene sequence: CDR1 SGHNT, CDR2 YYREEE (reference sequence). The CDR3 DNA sequence: TGTGCCAGCAGCGCCGGGATCACTTACGAGCAGTACTTC. Residues: CASSAGITYEQYF.

This clone was recorded once. The CDR3 region has the DNA TGTGCCAGCAGCCCCTCGGGTCCGAACACCGGGGAGCTGTTTTTT. This codes for CASSPSGPNTGELFF. The chain combines TRBV5-4 with TRBJ2-2; D unclear. This CDR3 spans 15 amino acids. Trimming removed 4 bases from V and 0 bases from J, with 10 bases in between. CDR1 and CDR2 from the germline V gene are SGHNT and YYREEE (reference sequence).

V usage is TRBV5-4 and J usage is TRBJ2-7; 9 positions agree with TRBD1. V dropped 3 bases and J dropped 4; count of bases not matched to a gene: 5. The germline CDR1 and CDR2 sequences are SGHNT and YYREEE (reference sequence). This CDR3 contains 14 residues. The CDR3 region is CASSYRDRDYEQYF. CDR3 coding DNA: TGTGCCAGCAGCTACCGGGACAGGGATTACGAGCAGTACTTC.

The V call is TRBV27, the J call TRBJ2-3; 7 bases agree with TRBD2. The CDR3 has 13 amino acids. Germline CDR1 reads MNHEY; CDR2 reads SMNVEV (reference sequence). J was trimmed by 5 bases and V by 3 bases; bases with no gene match: 2. Here the CDR3 DNA reads TGTGCCAGCAGTTTCCCGGGAGGAGATACGCAGTATTTT. Translation gives CASSFPGGDTQYF.

This clone is categorized as large. The chain employs TRBV11-2 and TRBJ2-7; either TRBD1 or TRBD2 may fit D (5 bases each). Germline V CDR1 and CDR2: SGHAT, FQNNGV. Trimming pared 5 bases from V and 2 bases from J, leaving 22 bases between. CDR3 length equals 17 residues. The DNA of the CDR3 is TGTGCCAGCAGCCCCTATCCCGGGGCGGCCTCCACCTACGAGCAGTACTTC. This sequence encodes CASSPYPGAASTYEQYF. The whole variable domain, remainder taken from reference TRBV11-2 and TRBJ2-7, is EAGVAQSPRYKIIEKRQSVAFWCNPISGHATLYWYQQILGQGPKLLIQFQNNGVVDDSQLPKDRFSAERLKGVDSTLKIQPAKLEDSAVYLCASSPYPGAASTYEQYFGPGTRLTVT.

The V and J genes are TRBV7-9 and TRBJ1-1; the D is unclear. CDR3 length: 13 amino acids. Germline loops: CDR1 SEHNR, CDR2 FQNEAQ (reference sequence). V lost 1 base and J 7 bases, leaving 10 bases between the germline ends. The CDR3 sequence is CASSLGEGLEAFF. The DNA of the CDR3 is TGTGCCAGCAGCTTAGGGGAGGGTCTTGAAGCTTTCTTT. Full variable domain (missing parts from reference TRBV7-9 and TRBJ1-1): DTGVSQNPRHKITKRGQNVTFRCDPISEHNRLYWYRQTLGQGPEFLTYFQNEAQLEKSRLLSDRFSAERPKGSFSTLEIQRTEQGDSAMYLCASSLGEGLEAFFGQGTRLTVV.

The chain has TRBV15 and TRBJ1-2; D is uncertain. CDR1 is LNHNV, CDR2 YYDKDF, per germline (reference sequence). V lost 4 bases, J lost 4 bases, and 7 bases lay in between. This CDR3 region has 12 residues. CDR3: CATSTASYGYTF. In DNA, the CDR3 is TGTGCCACCAGCACCGCGTCCTATGGCTACACCTTC.

The chain has TRBV29-1 and TRBJ2-3; 9 nucleotides agree with TRBD2. Germline values: CDR1 SQVTM, CDR2 ANQGSEA. J lost 4 bases, V lost 3 bases, and 2 bases had no gene match. The CDR3 sequence is 13 residues long. The CDR3: CSVEVAGADTQYF. CDR3 DNA sequence: TGCAGCGTTGAGGTAGCGGGAGCAGATACGCAGTATTTT.

The chain combines TRBV10-3 with TRBJ2-1; tentatively, D is TRBD2 (6 bases). V gave up 10 bases and J gave up 0 bases, with 16 bases separating them. Germline CDR1 and CDR2: ENHRY and SYGVKD. This CDR3 has 15 residues. The CDR3 DNA sequence: TGTGCCACGATCGCTAGCGATAGCTCCTACAATGAGCAGTTCTTC. It yields the protein CATIASDSSYNEQFF.

J is TRBJ2-7 and V is TRBV6-1, with D hard to call. CDR3 length: 13 residues. Germline values: CDR1 MNHNS, CDR2 SASEGT. Trimming left V 8 bases short and J 2 bases short, with 13 bases between. The CDR3 protein is CASDVSSPYEQYF. CDR3 sequence (DNA): TGTGCCAGCGATGTCAGTAGCCCCTACGAGCAGTACTTC.

This chain joins TRBV5-1 and TRBJ2-3; either TRBD1 or TRBD2 may fit D (5 bases each). The CDR3 totals 15 residues. Trimming removed 6 bases from V and 2 bases from J, with 16 bases in between. Germline CDR1 and CDR2: SGHRS and YFSETQ. The CDR3 DNA reads as TGCGCCAGCAAATCGAGCCGGGGACCCACAGATACGCAGTATTTT. Translating it yields CASKSSRGPTDTQYF.

This clone appeared a single time. The J gene is TRBJ1-3, the V gene TRBV6-1, with 7 positions matching TRBD1. CDR1 is MNHNS, CDR2 SASEGT, per germline. The ends lost 6 bases at V and 1 base at J; junction bases unmatched: 3. This CDR3 has 14 residues. The CDR3 spells CASSATGSGNTIYF. In nucleotides, the CDR3 is TGTGCCAGCAGCGCGACAGGGTCTGGAAACACCATATATTTT.

The chain carries TRBV5-1 and TRBJ1-6; D gene uncertain. The CDR3 covers 14 residues. Germline V gene sequence: CDR1 SGHRS, CDR2 YFSETQ. V lost 1 base and J 9 bases, leaving 11 bases between the germline ends. The CDR3 coding sequence is TGCGCCAGCAGCTTGCAGGTCGTAGGTTCACCCCTCCACTTT. Translated, it gives CASSLQVVGSPLHF. The variable domain in full, with the rest retrieved from reference TRBV5-1 and TRBJ1-6, is KAGVTQTPRYLIKTRGQQVTLSCSPISGHRSVSWYQQTPGQGLQFLFEYFSETQRNKGNFPGRFSGRQFSNSRSEMNVSTLELGDSALYLCASSLQVVGSPLHFGNGTRLTVT.

The chain has TRBV6-5 and TRBJ1-2; D call uncertain. The CDR3 is 15 residues long. Trimming cost V 3 bases and J 2 bases, with 13 bases left between them. CDR1 and CDR2 from the germline V gene are MNHEY and SVGAGI. The CDR3 sequence: CASSYSDTENYGYTF. In nucleotides, the CDR3 is TGTGCCAGCAGTTATTCAGACACGGAAAACTATGGCTACACCTTC.

This clone was recorded once. The chain has TRBV14 and TRBJ2-5; TRBD2 matches at 12 bases. CDR1 and CDR2 (germline): SGHDN, FVKESK. The CDR3 covers 19 residues. Trimming cost V 0 bases and J 5 bases; bases outside gene matches: 13. Written as DNA, the CDR3 is TGTGCCAGCAGCCAAGAGCTATGGGGGACTAGCGGGCCGGGGGAGACCCAGTACTTC. Its protein is CASSQELWGTSGPGETQYF.

This clone appeared once. The rearrangement links TRBV6-4 to TRBJ2-2; no firm D call. The CDR3 length is 13 residues. Per germline, CDR1 MRHNA and CDR2 SNTAGT. V lost 4 bases and J lost 1, with 4 bases in between. CDR3 in DNA: TGTGCCAGCAGTGCAGGGAACACCGGGGAGCTGTTTTTT. It codes for CASSAGNTGELFF.

This chain connects TRBV27 to TRBJ2-2; the match to TRBD1 covers 9 bases. Germline V gene sequence: CDR1 MNHEY, CDR2 SMNVEV (reference sequence). The CDR3 loop spans 15 amino acids. The trim removed 1 base at V and 3 bases at J, leaving 0 bases unmatched. CDR3 nucleotides: TGTGCCAGCAGTTTATGGACAGGGGACACCGGGGAGCTGTTTTTT. Translation gives CASSLWTGDTGELFF.

The gene calls are TRBV27 and TRBJ2-3, with D hard to call. Germline assignment: CDR1 MNHEY and CDR2 SMNVEV (reference sequence). The V and J ends lost 0 bases and 9 bases respectively, with 13 bases between them. The CDR3 is 14 amino acids. DNA for the CDR3: TGTGCCAGCAGTTTATCAATCCCCCCCATAACGCAGTATTTT. Residues: CASSLSIPPITQYF.